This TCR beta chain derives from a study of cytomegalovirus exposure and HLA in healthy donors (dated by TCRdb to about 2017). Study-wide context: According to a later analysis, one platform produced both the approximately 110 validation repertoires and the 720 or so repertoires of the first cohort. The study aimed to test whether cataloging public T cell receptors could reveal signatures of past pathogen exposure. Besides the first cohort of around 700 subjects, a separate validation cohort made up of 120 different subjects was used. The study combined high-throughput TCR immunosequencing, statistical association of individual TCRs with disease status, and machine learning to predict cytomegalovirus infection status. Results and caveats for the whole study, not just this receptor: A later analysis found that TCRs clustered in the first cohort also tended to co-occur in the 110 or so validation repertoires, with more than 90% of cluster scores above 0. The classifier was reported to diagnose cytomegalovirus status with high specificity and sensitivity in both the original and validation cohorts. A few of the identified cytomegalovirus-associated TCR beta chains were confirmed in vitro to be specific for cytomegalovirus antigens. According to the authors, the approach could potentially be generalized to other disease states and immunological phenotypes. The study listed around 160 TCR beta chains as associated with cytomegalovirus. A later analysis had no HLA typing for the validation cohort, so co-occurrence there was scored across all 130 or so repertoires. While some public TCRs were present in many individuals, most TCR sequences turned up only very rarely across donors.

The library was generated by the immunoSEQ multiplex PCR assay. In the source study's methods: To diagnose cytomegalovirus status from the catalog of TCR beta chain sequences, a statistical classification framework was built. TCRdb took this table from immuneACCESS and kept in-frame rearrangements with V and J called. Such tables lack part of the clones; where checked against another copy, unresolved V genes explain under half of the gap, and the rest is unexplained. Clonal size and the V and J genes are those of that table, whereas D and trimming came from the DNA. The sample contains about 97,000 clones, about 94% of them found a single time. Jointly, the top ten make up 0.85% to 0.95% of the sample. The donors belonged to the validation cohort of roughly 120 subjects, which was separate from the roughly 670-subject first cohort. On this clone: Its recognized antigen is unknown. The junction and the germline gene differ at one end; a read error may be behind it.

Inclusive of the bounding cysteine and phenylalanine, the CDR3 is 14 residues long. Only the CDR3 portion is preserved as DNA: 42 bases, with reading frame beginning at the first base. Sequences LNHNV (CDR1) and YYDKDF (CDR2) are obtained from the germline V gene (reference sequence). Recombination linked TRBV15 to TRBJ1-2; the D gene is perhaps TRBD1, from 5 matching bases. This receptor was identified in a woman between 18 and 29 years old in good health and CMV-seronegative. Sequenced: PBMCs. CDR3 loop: CATSGESGLYGYTF. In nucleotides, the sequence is TGTGCCACCAGCGGAGAGTCAGGGCTCTATGGCTACACCTTC.